The entry below gives a single TCR beta chain sequence along with its context. This entry is derived from a study of blood T cell repertoires in COVID-19. Whole-study context: The United States, Italy and Spain supplied acute and convalescent COVID-19 samples. Sources were T cells, B-cell-depleted T cells, or PBMCs; the material itself was cDNA or gDNA.

Sequencing used immunoSEQ multiplex PCR; TCRdb keeps in-frame clones, though not all of them. Of about 39,000 clones listed, 84% are singletons. Germline V gene data show CDR1 as MNHEY and CDR2 as SMNVEV (reference sequence). There are 14 residues in the CDR3. Trimming took 3 bases from V and 5 from J; bases not matched to a gene: 5. The material sequenced was peripheral blood. V gene TRBV27 combines with J gene TRBJ2-7; 9 bases agree with TRBD1. The TCR originated in a middle-aged man with active or convalescent COVID-19. Here the CDR3 DNA reads TGTGCCAGCAGTTTTACAGGGGGCAACGACGAGCAGTACTTC. This gives the protein CASSFTGGNDEQYF.